This T cell receptor beta chain was documented in a study of vaccination effects on CD4 cells after COVID-19. Overall study results and limits: Late in the post-vaccination period, infection-induced and vaccine-induced clones underwent marked clonal contraction.

In the ViraFEST assay, antigen-specific CD4+ clonotypes were identified by expansion after peptide-pool stimulation. The culture ran for 10 days, and then CD4+ T cells were isolated. This individual tested PCR-positive for SARS-CoV-2 infection between March and December 2020. Every well got around 1.9 million PBMC, which were grown with 8.5 to 10 IU/ml IL-2 and 9 to 10 ug/ml peptides. Only in-frame clones appear in the TCRdb table, and some are missing; sequencing was by immunoSEQ multiplex PCR. Seen here are about 45,000 clones, approximately 70% observed once, and the top ten hold roughly 30%. Germline values: CDR1 SGHDN, CDR2 FVKESK. CDR3 length: 15 residues. J gave up 2 bases and V 3 bases, and 6 bases lay outside the gene matches. This clone appeared a single time. Its antigen is not known.

This TCR was sampled from a human donor who had a prior SARS-CoV-2 infection. The sequences come from CD4+ T cells from PBMCs cultured with a peptide pool, collected before COVID-19 vaccination. V usage is TRBV14 and J usage is TRBJ2-5, with TRBD1 identical over 7 bases. In DNA, the CDR3 is TGTGCCAGCAGCCAGTTTTCGACAGGGCAAGAGACCCAGTACTTC. Its translation is CASSQFSTGQETQYF.